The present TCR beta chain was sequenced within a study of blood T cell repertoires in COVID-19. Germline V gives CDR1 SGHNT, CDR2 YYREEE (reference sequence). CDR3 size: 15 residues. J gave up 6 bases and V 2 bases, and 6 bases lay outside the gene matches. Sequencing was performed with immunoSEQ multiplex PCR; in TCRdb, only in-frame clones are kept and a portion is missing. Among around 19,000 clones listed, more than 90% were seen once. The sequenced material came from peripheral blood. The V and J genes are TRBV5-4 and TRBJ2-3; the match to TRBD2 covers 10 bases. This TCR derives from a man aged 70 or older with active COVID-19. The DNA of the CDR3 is TGTGCCAGCAGCTTACGTGAAGCGGGGGGGGATACGCAGTATTTT. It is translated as CASSLREAGGDTQYF.